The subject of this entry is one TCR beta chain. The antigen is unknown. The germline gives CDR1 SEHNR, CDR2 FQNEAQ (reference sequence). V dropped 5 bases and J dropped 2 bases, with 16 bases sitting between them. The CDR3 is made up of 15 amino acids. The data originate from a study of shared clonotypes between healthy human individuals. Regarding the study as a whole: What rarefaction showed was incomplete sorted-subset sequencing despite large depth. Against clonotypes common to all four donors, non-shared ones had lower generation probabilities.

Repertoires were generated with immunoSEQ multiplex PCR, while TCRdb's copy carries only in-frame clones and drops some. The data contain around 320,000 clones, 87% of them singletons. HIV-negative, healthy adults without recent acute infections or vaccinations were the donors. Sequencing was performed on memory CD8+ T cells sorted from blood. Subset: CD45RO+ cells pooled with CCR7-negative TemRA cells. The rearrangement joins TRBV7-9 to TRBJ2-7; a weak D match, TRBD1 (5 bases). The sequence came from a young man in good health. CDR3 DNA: TGTGCCAGCAGCATCTTGGACCCAGGGCCCTACGAGCAGTACTTC. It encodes CASSILDPGPYEQYF.